These T cell receptor beta chains were read from a single sample in a study of blood T cells in healthy people across ages. TCRdb redid the calling of the 5' RACE reads with MiXCR, one entry per CDR3 protein. The data show roughly 800,000 distinct CDR3 sequences, with roughly 60% seen just once and 20% to 25% held by the top ten. The sequenced material came from blood. Receptor source: a man aged 30 to 45 in good health. Each CDR3 is given with its conserved first and last residue. Fields, in order: V gene, clone size, J gene, D gene, CDR3 protein, CDR3 DNA. D genes are given only for firm matches. Not every row has a clone size; where given, it reads once, few, many or a size class.

TRBV28,-,TRBJ2-2,TRBD1,CASKGTGLNTGELFF,TGTGCCAGCAAGGGGACAGGACTGAACACCGGGGAGCTGTTTTTT
TRBV12-3/TRBV12-4,few,TRBJ2-3,-,CASSLAIRTTDTQYF,TGTGCCAGCAGTTTGGCAATCCGGACTACCGATACGCAGTATTTT
TRBV29-1,few,TRBJ2-1,TRBD2,CSVDPLAGDNEQFF,TGCAGCGTTGACCCCCTGGCGGGGGACAATGAGCAGTTCTTC
TRBV12-3/TRBV12-4,-,TRBJ2-7,-,CASSFWAGGVYEQYF,TGTGCCAGCAGTTTCTGGGCTGGGGGTGTCTACGAGCAGTACTTC
TRBV6-2/TRBV6-3,-,TRBJ1-5,TRBD1,CAVTGAGNQPQHF,TGTGCCGTAACAGGGGCCGGCAATCAGCCCCAGCATTTT
TRBV20-1,-,TRBJ2-7,TRBD2,CSARDPSGSDEQYF,TGCAGTGCTAGAGACCCTAGCGGGAGTGACGAGCAGTACTTC
TRBV4-3,few,TRBJ2-1,TRBD1,CASSQYGQGANNEQFF,TGCGCCAGCAGCCAATACGGACAGGGGGCGAACAATGAGCAGTTCTTC
TRBV27,-,TRBJ2-7,-,CASIILPYEQYF,TGTGCCAGCATCATACTCCCCTACGAGCAGTACTTC
TRBV20-1,-,TRBJ1-4,-,CSARDPSQNRGLFF,TGCAGTGCTAGAGATCCGAGCCAGAACCGGGGACTGTTTTTT
TRBV6-5,-,TRBJ1-2,-,CASSYSWDKGTVNYGYTF,TGTGCCAGCAGTTACTCGTGGGACAAGGGAACCGTTAACTATGGCTACACCTTC
TRBV4-2,-,TRBJ1-1,-,CASSQEEGTPRRTFF,TGTGCCAGCAGCCAAGAGGAGGGAACACCTCGGAGGACTTTCTTT
TRBV10-2,-,TRBJ1-2,-,CASSEATGPSYGYTF,TGCGCCAGCAGTGAGGCGACGGGGCCCAGCTATGGCTACACCTTC
TRBV21-1,-,TRBJ1-5,-,CASPGTGPTEPQHF,TGTGCCAGCCCCGGGACAGGCCCGACGGAGCCCCAGCATTTT
TRBV10-3,-,TRBJ1-1,-,CATSYPGQNTEAFF,TGTGCCACCTCATACCCCGGACAGAACACTGAAGCTTTCTTT
TRBV11-1,many,TRBJ2-7,-,CASSGRSYEQYF,TGTGCCAGCAGCGGCAGGTCCTACGAGCAGTACTTC
TRBV11-1,once,TRBJ2-7,TRBD2,CAGRPTSGNEQYF,TGTGCCGGCAGACCGACTAGCGGGAACGAGCAGTACTTC
TRBV3-1,-,TRBJ2-5,TRBD2,CASSHPLADQETQYF,TGTGCCAGCAGCCACCCTCTAGCGGACCAAGAGACCCAGTACTTC
TRBV5-1,few,TRBJ2-1,TRBD1,CASREGSTGGDEQFF,TGCGCCAGCAGGGAGGGGTCGACAGGGGGCGATGAGCAGTTCTTC
TRBV4-2,-,TRBJ1-1,-,CASSPIAEISTEAFF,TGTGCCAGCAGCCCCATTGCAGAAATAAGCACTGAAGCTTTCTTT
TRBV2,-,TRBJ2-7,TRBD1,CASNQGEYEQYF,TGTGCCAGCAACCAGGGGGAATACGAGCAGTACTTC
TRBV12-5,-,TRBJ2-3,-,CASGFTGNTQYF,TGTGCTAGTGGTTTCACCGGGAACACGCAGTATTTT
TRBV7-2,few,TRBJ2-5,-,CASRGAGLETQYF,TGTGCCAGCAGGGGGGCGGGTTTAGAGACCCAGTACTTC
TRBV10-3,-,TRBJ2-1,-,CAISVTYNEQFF,TGTGCCATCAGTGTGACATACAATGAGCAGTTCTTC
TRBV12-3/TRBV12-4,-,TRBJ2-1,-,CASSETRIYEQFF,TGTGCCAGCAGCGAGACCCGAATATATGAGCAGTTCTTC
TRBV4-3,-,TRBJ2-5,-,CASSELPGVGETQYF,TGCGCCAGCAGCGAGCTTCCGGGGGTTGGGGAGACCCAGTACTTC
TRBV27,-,TRBJ1-2,-,CASSAMWRGYGYTF,TGTGCCAGCAGTGCCATGTGGAGGGGGTATGGCTACACCTTC
TRBV6-1,-,TRBJ2-5,TRBD1,CASSTGTGGETQYF,TGTGCCAGCAGTACAGGGACAGGGGGAGAGACCCAGTACTTC
TRBV12-3/TRBV12-4,once,TRBJ2-2,TRBD1,CASSWTGTTGELFF,TGTGCCAGCAGCTGGACAGGGACTACCGGGGAGCTGTTTTTT
TRBV20-1,-,TRBJ1-1,-,CSARAGPGAFF,TGCAGTGCTAGAGCGGGGCCCGGGGCTTTCTTT
TRBV20-1,-,TRBJ1-6,-,CSARQGFFYNSPLHF,TGCAGTGCTAGACAGGGGTTTTTCTATAATTCACCCCTCCACTTT
TRBV29-1,many,TRBJ2-3,-,CSVEVPGNTQYF,TGCAGCGTTGAAGTTCCCGGTAATACGCAGTATTTT
TRBV27,few,TRBJ2-5,-,CASSLRPSQETQYF,TGTGCCAGCAGTTTACGACCCAGCCAAGAGACCCAGTACTTC
TRBV3-1,-,TRBJ2-7,-,CASSRNPGGTYEQYF,TGTGCCAGCAGCCGAAACCCTGGTGGGACCTACGAGCAGTACTTC
TRBV3-1,once,TRBJ2-7,-,CASSQRGETYEQYF,TGTGCCAGCAGCCAGCGCGGGGAGACATACGAGCAGTACTTC
TRBV29-1,-,TRBJ1-4,TRBD1,CSAQGQGVEKLFF,TGCAGCGCTCAGGGACAGGGAGTGGAAAAACTGTTTTTT
TRBV20-1,few,TRBJ2-5,TRBD1,CSGQGQETQYF,TGCTCTGGACAGGGCCAAGAGACCCAGTACTTC
TRBV6-5,few,TRBJ2-1,TRBD2,CASSLTGTRANEQFF,TGTGCCAGCAGTTTAACCGGGACTAGGGCTAATGAGCAGTTCTTC
TRBV6-2/TRBV6-3,once,TRBJ2-1,-,CASSYKGGAVYEQFF,TGTGCCAGCAGTTACAAGGGTGGGGCCGTCTATGAGCAGTTCTTC
TRBV15,-,TRBJ1-2,-,CATSRVGNYGYTF,TGTGCCACCAGCAGAGTCGGAAACTATGGCTACACCTTC
TRBV18,-,TRBJ2-7,-,CASSPSSGRSYEQYF,TGTGCCAGCTCACCTTCCTCCGGACGGTCATACGAGCAGTACTTC
TRBV4-1,-,TRBJ2-3,-,CASPWWLDYGTDTQYF,TGCGCCAGCCCCTGGTGGCTTGATTATGGCACAGATACGCAGTATTTT
TRBV12-3/TRBV12-4,-,TRBJ1-1,-,CASSFLGGEKAFF,TGTGCCAGCAGTTTTTTGGGGGGCGAGAAAGCTTTCTTT
TRBV5-1,few,TRBJ1-2,-,CASSSGNVGYTF,TGCGCCAGCAGCTCGGGGAACGTTGGCTACACCTTC
TRBV6-5,few,TRBJ2-1,-,CAVGNNEQFF,TGTGCCGTAGGCAACAATGAGCAGTTCTTC
TRBV5-1,-,TRBJ2-1,-,CASSPVRDSIPYNEQFF,TGCGCCAGCAGCCCTGTTAGAGACAGTATCCCCTACAATGAGCAGTTCTTC
TRBV12-3/TRBV12-4,many,TRBJ2-3,-,CASSYFGSTDTQYF,TGTGCCAGCAGTTATTTCGGGAGCACAGATACGCAGTATTTT
TRBV24-1,-,TRBJ2-5,-,CATSDWTDPQETQYF,TGTGCCACCAGTGATTGGACCGACCCACAAGAGACCCAGTACTTC
TRBV5-1,-,TRBJ1-1,-,CASSLEFNWGSTEAFF,TGCGCCAGCAGCTTGGAATTCAACTGGGGTAGCACTGAAGCTTTCTTT